Below, one TCR beta chain is given with its context. Its antigen remains unknown. Per the germline V gene, CDR1 is SNHLY and CDR2 is FYNNEI. Trimming left V 7 bases short and J 3 bases short, with 15 bases between. The CDR3 consists of 14 residues. The source of the sample is a study of OX40 agonist ivuxolimab in advanced cancers. The wider study: At 0.01 to 10 mg/kg, ivuxolimab was administered intravenously to patients every 2 weeks. Prior checkpoint blockade (anti-PD-1, anti-PD-L1 or anti-CTLA-4) was permitted; less than 45% had it.

Study observations and caveats: Averaging showed that CD8+ T cells had more expanded clones than CD4+ did. The antigens recognized by the expanded peripheral T cells, that is their antigen specificity, were not determined.

Generated by immunoSEQ multiplex PCR, the TCRdb table keeps only in-frame clones and is missing some. The data contain tens of thousands of clones, about 88% of them singletons. The V call is TRBV2, the J call TRBJ1-2; D is unresolved. This TCR was recovered from an adult with an advanced solid tumor such as melanoma, head and neck, liver or kidney cancer. The sample consisted of CD4+ or CD8+ T cells sorted from blood, taken in a trial of the OX40 agonist ivuxolimab. The DNA for the CDR3 is TGTGCCAGCAAATTCCAAGGAGAGTACTATGGCTACACCTTC. Its translation is CASKFQGEYYGYTF.